The 15 T cell receptor beta chains in this list originate from one sample, sequenced in a study of T cell responses to AZD1222 COVID-19 vaccine. The data were produced by immunoSEQ multiplex PCR, yet TCRdb's version contains in-frame clones alone and is incomplete. This sample has about 150,000 clones, with almost 85% found just once. Sequencing was performed on peripheral blood, taken 28 days after the second dose of the MenACWY control vaccine. These receptors were collected from an adult who received the MenACWY meningococcal vaccine as a control.

The chain combines TRBV7-8 with TRBJ2-1, with a weak D call TRBD2 (6 bases). The germline V gene encodes CDR1 SGHVS and CDR2 FQNEAQ. This CDR3 comprises 18 residues. V gave up 2 bases and J gave up 0 bases, with 17 bases separating them. CDR3 loop: CASSLMRGPTSSYNEQFF. DNA for the CDR3: TGTGCCAGCAGCTTAATGAGGGGCCCGACTAGCTCCTACAATGAGCAGTTCTTC.

The V and J genes are TRBV13 and TRBJ2-7; 7 bases are shared with TRBD2. Germline V gives CDR1 PRHDT, CDR2 FYEKMQ (reference sequence). With V trimmed by 2 bases and J by 7 bases, 11 bases remained unmatched. This CDR3 is 15 amino acids long. The CDR3 here is CASSLKGGRKGEQYF. The DNA for the CDR3 is TGTGCCAGCAGCTTAAAGGGCGGGAGAAAGGGAGAGCAGTACTTC.

V usage is TRBV5-1 and J usage is TRBJ2-1, with D possibly being TRBD1 (5 bases). Germline V gene sequence: CDR1 SGHRS, CDR2 YFSETQ. V was clipped by 5 bases and J by 4 bases, with 16 bases between them. CDR3 length: 15 residues. The CDR3: CASSIGIGVYNEQFF. As DNA, the CDR3 is TGCGCCAGCAGTATCGGAATAGGGGTATACAATGAGCAGTTCTTC.

The rearrangement joins TRBV6-5 to TRBJ1-4; D is undetermined. Trimming removed 1 base from V and 3 bases from J, with 12 bases in between. CDR3 length: 16 amino acids. Germline V CDR1 and CDR2: MNHEY, SVGAGI. CDR3 in DNA: TGTGCCAGCAGTTACTTTTTAGGGAAAGCTAATGAAAAACTGTTTTTT. Translated, it gives CASSYFLGKANEKLFF.

Comment on this clone: Sequence at one end of the junction differs from germline and may be a read error. V is TRBV4-2 and J is TRBJ2-1; 8 bases fit TRBD2. Germline V lookup: CDR1 LGHNA, CDR2 YNFKEQ. CDR3 size: 12 residues. The DNA of the CDR3 is TGTGCCAGCAGCCAGCCGGGACTAGACGTGGTCTTC. As protein: CASSQPGLDVVF.

This rearrangement joins TRBV27 to TRBJ1-1; TRBD1 might be the D (5 bases). V was clipped by 2 bases and J by 2 bases, with 21 bases between them. The CDR3 totals 18 residues. CDR1 is MNHEY, CDR2 SMNVEV, per germline (reference sequence). CDR3 residues: CASSLLGGRGSANTEAFF. CDR3 sequence (DNA): TGTGCCAGCAGTTTACTGGGGGGTAGGGGTTCCGCTAACACTGAAGCTTTCTTT.

The chain is built from TRBV4-1 and TRBJ1-2; possibly TRBD1 for D (5 bases). Deletions cut 1 base from V and 7 bases from J, with 13 bases between. This CDR3 is 14 amino acids long. CDR1 and CDR2 (germline): MGHRA, YSYEKL. The CDR3 loop reads CASSQASQVAGYTF. The CDR3 DNA reads as TGCGCCAGCAGCCAAGCGTCACAGGTTGCTGGCTACACCTTC.

This chain connects TRBV6-2 or TRBV6-3 to TRBJ2-7; 8 bases map to TRBD1. J was trimmed by 3 bases and V by 5 bases; bases with no gene match: 3. The CDR3 spans 13 residues. Germline CDR1 MNHEY, CDR2 SVGEGT. The CDR3 here is CASSARGLYEQYF. The CDR3 DNA sequence: TGTGCCAGCAGTGCCAGGGGGCTCTACGAGCAGTACTTC.

The rearrangement uses TRBV5-5 and TRBJ2-7; 7 positions match TRBD1. From germline, CDR1 is SGHKS and CDR2 YYEKEE (reference sequence). J lost 4 bases, V lost 4 bases, and 11 bases had no gene match. The CDR3 length is 15 residues. CDR3 nucleotide sequence: TGTGCCAGCAGCCTGGCCGGGACAGAGATATACGAGCAGTACGTC. Its translation is CASSLAGTEIYEQYV.

The chain couples TRBV13 to TRBJ2-7; D is possibly TRBD2 (6 bases). Germline CDR1 is PRHDT and CDR2 is FYEKMQ (reference sequence). The V end lost 6 bases, the J end lost 0 bases, and 6 bases lay between the germline ends. This CDR3 has 12 residues. Here the CDR3 DNA reads TGTGCCAGCAGGGGAGGCTCCTACGAGCAGTACTTC. Amino acid sequence: CASRGGSYEQYF.

The gene calls are TRBV12-3 or TRBV12-4 and TRBJ1-1; D ambiguous. Deletions cut 6 bases from V and 7 bases from J, with 15 bases between. The CDR3 contains 13 residues. DNA of the CDR3: TGTGCCAGCAGCTTCAAGATCGATCTTGAAGCTTTCTTT. It is translated as CASSFKIDLEAFF.

The V call is TRBV11-2, the J call TRBJ1-1; D not resolved. The germline V gene encodes CDR1 SGHAT and CDR2 FQNNGV. The ends were cut back, 4 bases at V and 0 bases at J, with 6 bases in the middle. The CDR3 extends over 13 amino acids. The CDR3 sequence: CASSSNMNTEAFF. The CDR3 coding sequence is TGTGCCAGCAGCTCCAACATGAACACTGAAGCTTTCTTT.

The chain is built from TRBV5-4 and TRBJ2-1, with TRBD2 matching 7 bases. Germline assignment: CDR1 SGHNT and CDR2 YYREEE (reference sequence). V shed 10 bases, J shed 8 bases, and the junction held 9 bases outside the gene matches. The CDR3 has 12 residues. CDR3 residues: CAFCSGRDEQFF. The CDR3 coding sequence is TGTGCCTTTTGTAGCGGGCGGGATGAGCAGTTCTTC.

This clone was observed once. The J gene is TRBJ1-2, the V gene TRBV6-5; 9 positions match TRBD1. V lost 0 bases to trimming and J lost 7 bases; unmatched junction nucleotides: 9. CDR1 and CDR2 from the germline V gene are MNHEY and SVGAGI. The CDR3 totals 16 residues. The CDR3 coding sequence is TGTGCCAGCAGTTACTCGATGGGTTGGGACAGGGCTGGCTACACCTTC. It specifies CASSYSMGWDRAGYTF.

This chain uses TRBV30 with TRBJ1-4; a weak D match, TRBD1 (5 bases). The V end lost 2 bases, the J end lost 5 bases, and 27 bases lay between the germline ends. CDR1 GTSNPN and CDR2 SVGIG come from the germline V gene (reference sequence). CDR3 length equals 19 residues. CDR3 in DNA: TGTGCCTGGAGTCCATTCGGGGGGGAGGAATCGGAGGGAAATGAAAAACTGTTTTTT. Translating it yields CAWSPFGGEESEGNEKLFF.